Below, one TCR beta chain is given with its context. Measured with immunoSEQ multiplex PCR; TCRdb has only the in-frame clones, and not every one. The repertoire holds 120,000 or so clones, with 85% as singletons. V lost 1 base to trimming and J lost 1 base, with 11 bases between them. The germline gives CDR1 SGDLS, CDR2 YYNGEE. CDR3 length equals 15 residues. This sample stems from a study of blood T cell repertoires in COVID-19. The receptor was derived from a woman aged 80 or over with acute or convalescent COVID-19. Sequencing input: peripheral blood. The rearrangement links TRBV9 to TRBJ1-1, with D perhaps TRBD1 (6 bases). CDR3 bases: TGTGCCAGCAGCGTATTAGGGGGACCGAACACTGAAGCTTTCTTT. Translated, it gives CASSVLGGPNTEAFF.